One sample yielded the 8 T cell receptor beta chains listed below, sequenced in a study of memory CD8 T cells in hepatitis C reinfection. Time point of the sample: peak reinfection, 3 to 8 weeks after reinfection detection. Sorted cells were sequenced directly ex vivo without any in vitro expansion. TCRdb's copy holds only in-frame clones and misses some; the assay was immunoSEQ multiplex PCR. The sample carries some 40,000 clones, around 89% recorded once. Sequenced sample: naive CD8+ T cells sorted from blood. These receptors were collected from a man younger than 35 with hepatitis C virus infection.

The chain employs TRBV9 and TRBJ2-1, with D possibly matching TRBD1 (5 bases). The germline V gene encodes CDR1 SGDLS and CDR2 YYNGEE. The CDR3 has 14 amino acids. V lost 3 bases and J lost 1, with 8 bases in between. The CDR3 DNA reads as TGTGCCAGCAGCGAGGACACGTCCTACAATGAGCAGTTCTTC. This encodes CASSEDTSYNEQFF.

V is TRBV4-3 and J is TRBJ2-1, with 8 nucleotides matching TRBD2. J gave up 4 bases and V 4 bases, and 6 bases lay outside the gene matches. The CDR3 runs to 15 residues. CDR1 and CDR2 from the germline V gene are LGHNA and YSLEER. CDR3 bases: TGCGCCAGCAGCCGCCAGCGGGGGCCTTACAATGAGCAGTTCTTC. The encoded protein is CASSRQRGPYNEQFF.

This chain connects TRBV7-8 to TRBJ2-5, with 7 bases identical to TRBD1. The CDR3 runs to 15 residues. CDR1 is SGHVS, CDR2 FQNEAQ, per germline. Trimming at V came to 1 base and at J to 0 bases, leaving 2 bases not matched to a gene. Here the CDR3 reads CASSLVDRYQETQYF. The CDR3 region has the DNA TGTGCCAGCAGCTTAGTGGACAGGTACCAAGAGACCCAGTACTTC.

V usage is TRBV7-6 and J usage is TRBJ2-3; possibly TRBD1 for D (6 bases). Trimming removed 1 base at V and 4 bases at J, with 12 bases between. The germline gives CDR1 SGHVS, CDR2 FNYEAQ. The CDR3 runs 15 residues. Written as DNA, the CDR3 is TGTGCCAGCAGCTTAGGAGGGGGTCAGGCAGATACGCAGTATTTT. It is translated as CASSLGGGQADTQYF.

This sequence joins TRBV5-6 and TRBJ2-2; a possible D gene is TRBD2 (6 bases). The CDR3 runs to 12 residues. Trimming took off 4 bases at V and 6 bases at J, with 7 bases between the two ends. The germline CDR1 and CDR2 sequences are SGHDT and YYEEEE. For the CDR3, the DNA is TGTGCCAGCAGCCCGGGGGCCGGGGAGCTGTTTTTT. This codes for CASSPGAGELFF. Looking up the rest from reference TRBV5-6 and TRBJ2-2 gives the full variable domain: DAGVTQSPTHLIKTRGQQVTLRCSPKSGHDTVSWYQQALGQGPQFIFQYYEEEERQRGNFPDRFSGHQFPNYSSELNVNALLLGDSALYLCASSPGAGELFFGEGSRLTVL.

V and J are TRBV10-1 and TRBJ2-7; 10 nucleotides align to TRBD2. Per germline, CDR1 WNHNN and CDR2 SYGVQD (reference sequence). This CDR3 spans 16 amino acids. The junction had 6 bases not matched to a gene; V was cut back by 3 bases and J by 1 base. The DNA of the CDR3 is TGCGCCAGCAGTGAAGTTCTAGCGGGGGTGTCCTACGAGCAGTACGTC. Its translation: CASSEVLAGVSYEQYV.

V is TRBV7-2 and J is TRBJ1-1, with 7 bases that match TRBD1. J was trimmed by 3 bases and V by 0 bases; bases with no gene match: 7. Germline CDR1 and CDR2: SGHTA and FQGNSA. CDR3 length: 16 amino acids. The CDR3 protein is CASSLARGGRDTEAFF. The CDR3, as DNA: TGTGCCAGCAGCTTAGCGCGAGGGGGCCGGGACACTGAAGCTTTCTTT.

The rearrangement links TRBV28 to TRBJ2-1, with 9 nucleotides matching TRBD2. The CDR3 runs 14 residues. CDR1 and CDR2 (germline): MDHEN, SYDVKM. The trim removed 3 bases at V and 6 bases at J, leaving 3 bases unmatched. CDR3 sequence reads: CASSFSTSGNEQFF. For the CDR3, the DNA is TGTGCCAGCAGTTTCTCGACTAGCGGCAATGAGCAGTTCTTC. Combining the CDR3 with reference TRBV28 and TRBJ2-1 gives the whole variable domain DVKVTQSSRYLVKRTGEKVFLECVQDMDHENMFWYRQDPGLGLRLIYFSYDVKMKEKGDIPEGYSVSREKKERFSLILESASTNQTSMYLCASSFSTSGNEQFFGPGTRLTVL.